Below are 27 T cell receptor beta chains sequenced from a single sample in a study of blood T cell repertoires in COVID-19. Assay: immunoSEQ multiplex PCR; the TCRdb copy retains only in-frame clones and omits some. The sample lists about 42,000 clones, roughly 85% seen once, with over 10% in the top ten. Sequenced input: peripheral blood. These TCRs come from a woman in her 70s in a cohort sampled during active COVID-19.

This sequence joins TRBV4-2 and TRBJ2-5; 14 bases align to TRBD2. The junction had 11 bases not matched to a gene; V was cut back by 4 bases and J by 4 bases. Germline lookup yields CDR1 LGHNA and CDR2 YNFKEQ. This CDR3 spans 18 amino acids. The CDR3: CASSPAGTSGSRVETQYF. For the CDR3, the DNA is TGTGCCAGCAGCCCAGCCGGGACTAGCGGGAGTCGAGTAGAGACCCAGTACTTC.

The chain has TRBV7-2 and TRBJ2-3; 9 nucleotides agree with TRBD2. The CDR3 is 15 amino acids. Germline V gene lookup returns CDR1 SGHTA and CDR2 FQGNSA. V lost 6 bases, J lost 4 bases, and 8 bases stayed unmatched. CDR3 DNA: TGTGCCAGCAGTAGTAGCGGGAGAGCCGCAGATACGCAGTATTTT. This translates into CASSSSGRAADTQYF.

The chain recombines TRBV19 with TRBJ2-1; TRBD2 matches at 13 bases. This CDR3 region has 17 residues. The ends lost 1 base at V and 6 bases at J; junction bases unmatched: 6. Germline values: CDR1 LNHDA, CDR2 SQIVND (reference sequence). The CDR3 is CASSIVGGLAGPNEQFF. CDR3 sequence (DNA): TGTGCCAGTAGTATAGTGGGGGGACTAGCGGGACCCAATGAGCAGTTCTTC. The whole variable domain, remainder taken from reference TRBV19 and TRBJ2-1, is DGGITQSPKYLFRKEGQNVTLSCEQNLNHDAMYWYRQDPGQGLRLIYYSQIVNDFQKGDIAEGYSVSREKKESFPLTVTSAQKNPTAFYLCASSIVGGLAGPNEQFFGPGTRLTVL.

The chain joins TRBV3-1 (or the pseudogene TRBV3-2) to TRBJ1-2; D gene uncertain. Trimming left V 0 bases short and J 7 bases short, with 12 bases between. The CDR3 consists of 14 residues. Germline V gives CDR1 LGHDT, CDR2 YNNKEL (reference sequence). CDR3 sequence: CASSQDWIATGYTF. The DNA for the CDR3 is TGTGCCAGCAGCCAAGATTGGATAGCGACTGGCTACACCTTC.

V is TRBV6-2 or TRBV6-3 and J is TRBJ1-1; no reliable D call. The germline V gene has CDR1 MNHEY and CDR2 SVGEGT. This CDR3 region has 13 residues. Between the trimmed V and J ends, which lost 2 bases and 8 bases, there was a span of 12 bases. CDR3 loop: CASSYRGGLEAFF. The CDR3 nucleotides read TGTGCCAGCAGTTACCGTGGAGGGCTGGAAGCTTTCTTT.

This chain connects TRBV9 to TRBJ2-5; 13 nucleotides match TRBD2. J gave up 2 bases and V 3 bases, and 4 bases lay outside the gene matches. This CDR3 is built from 16 residues. CDR1 is SGDLS, CDR2 YYNGEE, per germline. CDR3 sequence: CASSAGGLAGQETQYF. The CDR3 nucleotides read TGTGCCAGCAGCGCCGGGGGACTAGCGGGACAAGAGACCCAGTACTTC.

This sequence joins TRBV4-1 and TRBJ2-1; 13 bases agree with TRBD2. The CDR3 is 18 amino acids. Germline V gene data show CDR1 as MGHRA and CDR2 as YSYEKL. With 1 base clipped from V and 6 bases from J, the junction kept 9 bases outside the gene matches. The CDR3 protein is CASSQVATSGRPPNEQFF. The CDR3 nucleotides read TGCGCCAGCAGCCAAGTCGCGACTAGCGGGAGGCCCCCCAATGAGCAGTTCTTC.

The rearrangement joins TRBV3-1 (or the pseudogene TRBV3-2) to TRBJ2-7, with D perhaps matching TRBD2 (5 bases). The V end lost 6 bases, the J end lost 0 bases, and 15 bases lay between the germline ends. Germline CDR1 LGHDT, CDR2 YNNKEL (reference sequence). The CDR3 runs to 15 residues. CDR3 amino acids: CASRRERLSSYEQYF. In DNA form, the CDR3 reads TGTGCCAGCAGGCGCGAGCGGCTTAGCTCCTACGAGCAGTACTTC.

Only one count was recorded for this clone. The chain combines TRBV11-2 with TRBJ2-1; the D gene is possibly TRBD1 (5 bases). CDR3 length equals 13 residues. Germline CDR1 reads SGHAT; CDR2 reads FQNNGV. Trimming removed 4 bases at V and 6 bases at J, with 10 bases between. DNA for the CDR3: TGTGCCAGCAGCTCCGACAGAGGCAATGAGCAGTTCTTC. Translation gives CASSSDRGNEQFF.

The V gene is TRBV27, the J gene TRBJ2-7, with 8 bases fitting TRBD1. Germline V CDR1 and CDR2: MNHEY, SMNVEV (reference sequence). Germline trimming cut 8 bases from V and 2 bases from J; bases unmatched to any gene: 8. This CDR3 is built from 14 residues. CDR3 sequence: CASYPGTGPYEQYF. In DNA form, the CDR3 reads TGTGCCAGCTATCCCGGGACAGGACCCTACGAGCAGTACTTC.

The chain has TRBV12-3 or TRBV12-4 and TRBJ2-5, with 7 nucleotides matching TRBD2. The CDR3 is 13 residues long. V lost 4 bases to trimming and J lost 5 bases; unmatched junction nucleotides: 4. The CDR3 region has the DNA TGTGCCAGCAGTTGGACTAGTGGGGAGACCCAGTACTTC. Translation: CASSWTSGETQYF.

The V call is TRBV5-1, the J call TRBJ1-2; no reliable D call. Germline CDR1 is SGHRS and CDR2 is YFSETQ. Trimming shortened V by 0 bases and J by 4 bases, and 10 bases separated the two germline ends. There are 14 residues in the CDR3. The CDR3 spells CASSLEQNSYGYTF. In DNA, the CDR3 is TGCGCCAGCAGCTTGGAACAGAACTCCTATGGCTACACCTTC.

V is TRBV7-9 and J is TRBJ2-7; D may be TRBD2 (6 bases). Germline CDR1 and CDR2: SEHNR and FQNEAQ (reference sequence). Trimming stripped 3 bases from V and 6 bases from J, with 12 bases between. The CDR3 spans 13 residues. CDR3 amino acids: CASSLAQAGEQYF. DNA for the CDR3: TGTGCCAGCAGCTTGGCCCAAGCGGGCGAGCAGTACTTC.

The chain uses TRBV2 and TRBJ2-1; possibly TRBD2 for D (6 bases). Per the germline V gene, CDR1 is SNHLY and CDR2 is FYNNEI. Deletions cut 0 bases from V and 9 bases from J, with 9 bases between. This CDR3 spans 13 amino acids. CDR3 DNA sequence: TGTGCCAGCAGTGAAGCGGTCGGGGGTGAGCAGTTCTTC. This encodes CASSEAVGGEQFF.

This clone occurred once. The chain uses TRBV6-6 and TRBJ2-3, with TRBD1 matching over 9 bases. The CDR3 runs to 15 residues. With 5 bases clipped from V and 5 bases from J, the junction kept 8 bases outside the gene matches. The germline CDR1 and CDR2 sequences are MNHNY and SVGAGI (reference sequence). Written as DNA, the CDR3 is TGTGCCAGCAGTGATAAGGGACAGGGTGGAGATACGCAGTATTTT. It specifies CASSDKGQGGDTQYF.

The rearrangement uses TRBV11-1 and TRBJ2-1; 10 nucleotides match TRBD1. The V gene's germline CDR1 is SGHAT and CDR2 FQDESV (reference sequence). After removal of 5 bases from V and 8 bases from J, the junction contained 6 bases not matched to a gene. This CDR3 is built from 14 residues. CDR3 region: CASSPPTGGDEQFF. In nucleotides, the CDR3 is TGTGCCAGCAGCCCACCGACAGGGGGCGATGAGCAGTTCTTC.

The chain uses TRBV6-5 and TRBJ2-5; the D is unclear. V lost 6 bases and J lost 4, with 18 bases in between. The CDR3 is made up of 15 amino acids. Germline V gene lookup returns CDR1 MNHEY and CDR2 SVGAGI. The CDR3 spells CASSLVLGAIETQYF. CDR3 coding DNA: TGTGCCAGCAGCCTGGTTCTCGGAGCTATAGAGACCCAGTACTTC.

The chain uses TRBV16 and TRBJ1-4; TRBD1 matches at 9 bases. Germline lookup yields CDR1 KGHSY and CDR2 FQNENV. This CDR3 contains 15 residues. V was clipped by 1 base and J by 10 bases; unmatched bases: 7. CDR3 in amino acids: CASSQLGTGYGKLFF. In DNA, the CDR3 is TGTGCCAGCAGCCAATTAGGGACAGGGTACGGAAAACTGTTTTTT.

CDR3 sequence reads: CASSTSGNYEQYF. CDR3 DNA sequence: TGTGCCAGTAGTACCTCCGGTAACTACGAGCAGTACTTC. J is TRBJ2-7 and V is TRBV19; D ambiguous. This CDR3 comprises 13 residues. V was cut by 4 bases and J by 3 bases, with 10 bases left in between. Per the germline V gene, CDR1 is LNHDA and CDR2 is SQIVND (reference sequence).

The V call is TRBV9, the J call TRBJ1-4, with D perhaps matching TRBD1 (6 bases). The CDR3 has 14 amino acids. Germline CDR1 SGDLS, CDR2 YYNGEE. V gave up 3 bases and J gave up 8 bases, with 14 bases separating them. In DNA form, the CDR3 reads TGTGCCAGCAGCGGAACGGGACAAACAGAAAAACTGTTTTTT. Translated: CASSGTGQTEKLFF.

CDR3 sequence: CASSPPTGKGGRNTEAFF. The CDR3 DNA is TGCGCCAGCAGCCCCCCTACAGGTAAGGGAGGTAGGAACACTGAAGCTTTCTTT. The rearrangement joins TRBV4-3 to TRBJ1-1; D is possibly TRBD1 (5 bases). The germline V gene encodes CDR1 LGHNA and CDR2 YSLEER. Trimming removed 4 bases from V and 1 base from J, with 22 bases in between. This CDR3 has 18 residues.

The genes are TRBV3-1 (or the pseudogene TRBV3-2) and TRBJ2-7; D gene ambiguous. Germline V gene lookup returns CDR1 LGHDT and CDR2 YNNKEL (reference sequence). V gave up 5 bases and J gave up 3 bases, with 5 bases separating them. This CDR3 is 11 amino acids long. CDR3 in amino acids: CASSSLYEQYF. DNA for the CDR3: TGTGCCAGCAGCTCCCTCTACGAGCAGTACTTC.

The V gene is TRBV28, the J gene TRBJ1-4; D is perhaps TRBD1 (6 bases). V was trimmed by 5 bases and J by 8 bases, leaving 18 bases between them. The CDR3 contains 15 residues. Germline V gene sequence: CDR1 MDHEN, CDR2 SYDVKM. The CDR3 spells CASSAPPGGREKLFF. The DNA for the CDR3 is TGTGCCAGCAGTGCGCCTCCGGGGGGCCGGGAAAAACTGTTTTTT.

The CDR3, as DNA: TGTGCCAGCTCACCATCAGCAGGGGGGCCCCCCTCTGGGGCCAACGTCCTGACTTTC. This translates into CASSPSAGGPPSGANVLTF. The J gene is TRBJ2-6, the V gene TRBV18; D possibly corresponds to TRBD1 (7 bases). V was shortened by 2 bases and J by 0 bases, with 17 bases between the two germline ends. The CDR3 has 19 residues. Germline V gene data show CDR1 as KGHSH and CDR2 as LQKENI. Using reference TRBV18 and TRBJ2-6 for the parts outside the CDR3, the full variable domain is NAGVMQNPRHLVRRRGQEARLRCSPMKGHSHVYWYRQLPEEGLKFMVYLQKENIIDESGMPKERFSAEFPKEGPSILRIQQVVRGDSAAYFCASSPSAGGPPSGANVLTFGAGSRLTVL.

The chain has TRBV6-5 and TRBJ1-6, with D possibly TRBD1 on 5 matching bases. CDR3 length: 16 residues. The V gene's germline CDR1 is MNHEY and CDR2 SVGAGI. V lost 1 base to trimming and J lost 10 bases, with 17 bases between them. CDR3 DNA: TGTGCCAGCAGTTACTGGGGGGGGGTGAGGGACTCACCCCTCCACTTT. This encodes CASSYWGGVRDSPLHF.

The chain has TRBV6-1 and TRBJ2-7; perhaps TRBD2 as D (6 bases). Trimming removed 6 bases from V and 5 bases from J, with 17 bases in between. Germline CDR1 MNHNS, CDR2 SASEGT. The CDR3 covers 14 residues. CDR3 sequence reads: CASRRGGAGDEQYF. The CDR3 DNA follows: TGTGCCAGCAGGCGGGGTGGGGCTGGCGACGAGCAGTACTTC.

This chain joins TRBV2 and TRBJ1-4; D remains unclear. CDR1 is SNHLY and CDR2 is FYNNEI in the germline V gene. V dropped 2 bases and J dropped 4 bases, with 8 bases sitting between them. The CDR3 sequence is 14 residues long. The CDR3 coding sequence is TGTGCCAGCAGTGAACGTACTGTTAATGAAAAACTGTTTTTT. Translating it yields CASSERTVNEKLFF.